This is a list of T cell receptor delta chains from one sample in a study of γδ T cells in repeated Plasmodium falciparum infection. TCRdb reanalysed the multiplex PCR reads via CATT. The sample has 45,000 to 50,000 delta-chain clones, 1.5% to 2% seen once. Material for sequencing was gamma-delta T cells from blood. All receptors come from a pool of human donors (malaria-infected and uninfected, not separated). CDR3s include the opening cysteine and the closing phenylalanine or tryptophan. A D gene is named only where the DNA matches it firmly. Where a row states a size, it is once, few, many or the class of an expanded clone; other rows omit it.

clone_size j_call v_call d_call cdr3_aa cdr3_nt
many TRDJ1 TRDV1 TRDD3 CALGEPQSRDPTMGDSGDTDKLIF TGTGCTCTTGGGGAACCACAATCCCGGGATCCTACGATGGGGGATAGCGGGGACACCGATAAACTCATCTTT
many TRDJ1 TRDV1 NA CALGPPLYAGKLIF TGTGCTCTTGGGCCACCCTTATACGCGGGTAAACTCATCTTT
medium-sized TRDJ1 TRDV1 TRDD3 CALGEPSGGSPPHTDKLIF TGTGCTCTTGGGGAACCCTCCGGGGGATCCCCTCCACACACCGATAAACTCATCTTT
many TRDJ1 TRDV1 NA CALGEIPHRTDHLIF TGTGCTCTTGGGGAAATTCCTCACAGGACGGATCACCTCATCTTT
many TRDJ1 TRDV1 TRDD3 CALGERGIRPTDKLIF TGTGCTCTTGGGGAACGGGGGATACGGCCCACCGATAAACTCATCTTT
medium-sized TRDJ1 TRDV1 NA CALGRPLVGTKPYTDKLIF TGTGCTCTTGGTCGTCCCCTTGTCGGGACCAAACCTTACACCGATAAACTCATCTTT
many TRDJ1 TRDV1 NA CALGELLPRLGLIF TGTGCTCTTGGGGAACTACTTCCCCGTCTGGGACTCATCTTT
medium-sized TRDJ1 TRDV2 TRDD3 CACDLLGGPVSELIF TGTGCCTGTGATCTACTGGGGGGGCCGGTGTCGGAACTCATCTTT
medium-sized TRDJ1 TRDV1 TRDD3 CALGERPGVLWGIRFRDKLIF TGTGCTCTTGGGGAACGACCGGGTGTGCTCTGGGGGATACGGTTTCGCGATAAACTCATCTTT
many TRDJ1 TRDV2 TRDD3 CACDPVLGEKYTDKLIF TGTGCCTGTGACCCCGTACTGGGGGAAAAGTACACCGATAAACTCATCTTT
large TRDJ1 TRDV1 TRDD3 CALGVGAGGFSTDKLIF TGTGCTCTTGGGGTCGGGGCTGGGGGATTCTCTACCGATAAACTCATCTTT
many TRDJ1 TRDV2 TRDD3 CACDTVPTNLGDKGPDKLIF TGTGCCTGTGACACCGTCCCAACGAACCTGGGGGATAAGGGTCCCGATAAACTCATCTTT
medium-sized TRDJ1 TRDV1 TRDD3 CALGEHYVSGDIDTDKLIF TGTGCTCTTGGGGAACATTACGTCTCGGGGGATATTGATACCGATAAACTCATCTTT
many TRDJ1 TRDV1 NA CALGRWGGADKLIF TGTGCTCTTGGAAGATGGGGTGGGGCCGATAAACTCATCTTT
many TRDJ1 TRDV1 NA CALSYTDKLIF TGTGCTCTTTCGTACACCGATAAACTCATCTTT
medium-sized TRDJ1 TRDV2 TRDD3 CACDTVHLGDTDKLIF TGTGCCTGTGACACCGTGCATTTGGGGGATACCGATAAACTCATCTTT
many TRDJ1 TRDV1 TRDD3 CALGGLPPYWGWYTDKLIF TGTGCTCTTGGGGGTCTTCCGCCTTACTGGGGATGGTACACCGATAAACTCATCTTT
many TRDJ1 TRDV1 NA CALGELRRYTDKLIF TGTGCTCTTGGGGAACTTAGGCGGTACACCGATAAACTCATCTTT
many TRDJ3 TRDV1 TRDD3 CALALLGIRSDSSWDTRQMFF TGTGCTCTTGCCCTCTTGGGGATAAGGTCGGATAGCTCCTGGGACACCCGACAGATGTTTTTC
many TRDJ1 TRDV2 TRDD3 CACDHVLGVEYTDKLIF TGTGCCTGTGATCACGTACTGGGGGTTGAGTACACCGATAAACTCATCTTT
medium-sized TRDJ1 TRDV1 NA CALGDSTFNGIRNGWGPTGGLIF TGTGCTCTTGGGGACTCGACCTTCAACGGCATACGAAACGGCTGGGGCCCGACCGGGGGACTCATCTTT
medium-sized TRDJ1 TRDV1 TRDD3 CALGSAYWGIIITDKLIF TGTGCTCTTGGTAGTGCCTACTGGGGGATAATTATCACCGATAAACTCATCTTT
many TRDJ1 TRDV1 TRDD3 CALGEFCFLSSSLAATGGEYTDKLIF TGTGCTCTTGGGGAATTCTGTTTCCTGTCATCCTCCTTAGCGGCTACTGGGGGCGAGTACACCGATAAACTCATCTTT
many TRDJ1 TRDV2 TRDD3 CACDTIGYASSGKLIF TGTGCCTGTGACACAATAGGATACGCCTCCTCGGGTAAACTCATCTTT
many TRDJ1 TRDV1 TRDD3 CALGEHSYWGLRKLIF TGTGCTCTTGGGGAACATTCATACTGGGGATTACGGAAACTCATCTTT
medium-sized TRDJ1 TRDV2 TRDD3 CACDTIGGYTDKLIF TGTGCCTGTGACACGATCGGGGGATACACCGATAAACTCATCTTT
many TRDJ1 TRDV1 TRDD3 CALGEQALLGADKLIF TGTGCTCTTGGGGAACAGGCGTTACTGGGGGCCGATAAACTCATCTTT
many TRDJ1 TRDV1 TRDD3 CALGDSPPKGGGGYGKGDKLIF TGTGCTCTTGGGGACTCCCCTCCTAAAGGGGGTGGGGGATACGGGAAAGGCGATAAACTCATCTTT
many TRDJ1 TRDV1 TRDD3 CALGDVLGDPNTDKLIF TGTGCTCTTGGGGACGTACTGGGGGATCCTAACACCGATAAACTCATCTTT
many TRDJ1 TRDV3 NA CALRAVPILYCPDKLIF TGTGCCTTGAGGGCGGTTCCTATTCTCTACTGTCCAGATAAACTCATCTTT
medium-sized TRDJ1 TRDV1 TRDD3 CALGSPTFDLLGDILDKLIF TGTGCTCTTGGGTCCCCAACCTTCGACCTTCTGGGGGATATCCTCGATAAACTCATCTTT
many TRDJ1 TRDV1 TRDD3 CALATLLRGIRSNKLIF TGTGCTCTTGCGACTCTCCTACGGGGGATAAGATCCAATAAACTCATCTTT
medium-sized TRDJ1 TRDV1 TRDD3 CALGEPPHDWGKEKLIF TGTGCTCTTGGGGAACCCCCTCATGACTGGGGGAAGGAAAAACTCATCTTT
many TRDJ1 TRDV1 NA CALGGGHRGAQLPLNYFNTDKLIF TGTGCTCTTGGGGGGGGACACCGGGGGGCACAGCTTCCTCTAAATTACTTTAACACCGATAAACTCATCTTT
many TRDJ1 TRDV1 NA CALGDWTFNGIRNGWGPTGGLIF TGTGCTCTTGGGGACTGGACCTTCAACGGCATACGAAACGGCTGGGGCCCGACCGGGGGACTCATCTTT
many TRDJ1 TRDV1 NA CALGEAERGGGGYTDKLIF TGTGCTCTTGGGGAAGCCGAGAGGGGGGGCGGAGGGTACACCGATAAACTCATCTTT
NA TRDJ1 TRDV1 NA CALGELPILPSLYWGSFRGADKLIF TGTGCTCTTGGGGAACTTCCGATCCTCCCTTCTTTATACTGGGGATCCTTCCGGGGGGCCGATAAACTCATCTTT
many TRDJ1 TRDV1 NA CALGEDRRSRGSPKKYTDKLIF TGTGCTCTTGGGGAAGATCGACGGAGCCGGGGATCCCCTAAAAAGTACACCGATAAACTCATCTTT
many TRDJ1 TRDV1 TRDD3 CALGEVLEGQLTAYWGTQITDKLIF TGTGCTCTTGGGGAAGTGCTTGAGGGGCAACTTACGGCTTACTGGGGGACCCAAATTACCGATAAACTCATCTTT